This TCR beta chain is drawn from a study of long-term antiretroviral therapy in people with HIV. Study-level findings and limits: Among HIV repertoires, CDR3 length ranges were narrower than those of controls. All time points showed a repertoire dominated by clones expanded before ART. The study found that diversity rose after ART but stayed below transplant donor controls.

This clone was counted only a few times. The target antigen is unknown. This same CDR3 is encoded by further DNA sequences in the sample. Trimming left V 4 bases short and J 8 bases short, with 8 bases between. The CDR3 is 11 amino acids. Germline CDR1 MNHEY, CDR2 SVGAGI. A v3.0 immunoSEQ assay was performed at survey level. The repertoire was sequenced with immunoSEQ multiplex PCR; TCRdb's copy has only in-frame clones and lacks some. The repertoire holds roughly 25,000 clones, with 75% to 85% as singletons. Samples held roughly 0.95-10 million cryopreserved PBMC before DNA extraction. The sequence derives from a woman aged 35 to 49 with HIV. Sequencing used unsorted PBMCs, obtained 0.5 years after starting antiretroviral therapy. The J gene is TRBJ1-1, the V gene TRBV6-5, with D perhaps matching TRBD1 (6 bases). The CDR3 DNA follows: TGTGCCAGCAGTTTGGACAGCGAAGCTTTCTTT. It codes for CASSLDSEAFF.